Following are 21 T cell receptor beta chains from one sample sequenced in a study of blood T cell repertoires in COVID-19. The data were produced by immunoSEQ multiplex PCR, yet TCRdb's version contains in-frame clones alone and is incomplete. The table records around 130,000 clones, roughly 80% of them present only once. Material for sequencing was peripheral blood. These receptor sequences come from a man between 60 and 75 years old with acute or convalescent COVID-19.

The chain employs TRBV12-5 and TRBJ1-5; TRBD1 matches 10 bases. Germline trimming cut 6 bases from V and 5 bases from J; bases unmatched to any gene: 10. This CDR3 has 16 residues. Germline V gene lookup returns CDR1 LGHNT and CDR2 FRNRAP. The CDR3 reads CASGWGTGAHYQPQHF. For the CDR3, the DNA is TGTGCTAGTGGCTGGGGGACAGGGGCCCACTATCAGCCCCAGCATTTT.

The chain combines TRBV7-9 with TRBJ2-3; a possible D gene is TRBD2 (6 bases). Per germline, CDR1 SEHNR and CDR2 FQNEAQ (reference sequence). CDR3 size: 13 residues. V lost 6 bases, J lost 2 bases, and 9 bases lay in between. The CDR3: CASSRGNTDTQYF. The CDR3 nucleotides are TGTGCCAGCAGTCGGGGGAACACAGATACGCAGTATTTT.

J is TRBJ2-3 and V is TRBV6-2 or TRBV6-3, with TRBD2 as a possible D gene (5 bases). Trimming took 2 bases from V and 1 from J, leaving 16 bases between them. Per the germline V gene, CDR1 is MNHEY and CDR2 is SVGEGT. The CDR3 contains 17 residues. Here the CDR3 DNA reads TGTGCCAGCAGTTACCGGACCGCCACTAGAGGCACAGATACGCAGTATTTT. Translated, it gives CASSYRTATRGTDTQYF.

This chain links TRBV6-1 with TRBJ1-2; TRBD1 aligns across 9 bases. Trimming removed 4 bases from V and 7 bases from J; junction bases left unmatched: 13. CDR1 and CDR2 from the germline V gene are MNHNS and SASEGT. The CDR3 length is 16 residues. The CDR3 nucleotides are TGTGCCAGCAGTGTACCCGTAGGACAGGGGATTCTTGGCTACACCTTC. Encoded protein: CASSVPVGQGILGYTF.

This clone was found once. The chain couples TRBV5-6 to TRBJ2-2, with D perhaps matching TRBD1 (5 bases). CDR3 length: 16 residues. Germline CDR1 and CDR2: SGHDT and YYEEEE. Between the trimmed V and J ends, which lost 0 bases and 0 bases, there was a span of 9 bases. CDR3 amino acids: CASSLGPRANTGELFF. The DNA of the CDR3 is TGTGCCAGCAGCTTGGGTCCCAGGGCGAACACCGGGGAGCTGTTTTTT.

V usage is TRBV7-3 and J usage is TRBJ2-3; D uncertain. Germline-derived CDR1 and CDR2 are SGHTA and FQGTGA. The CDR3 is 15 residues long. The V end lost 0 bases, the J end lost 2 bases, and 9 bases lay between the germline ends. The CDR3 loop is CASSLTISVTDTQYF. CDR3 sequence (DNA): TGTGCCAGCAGCTTAACGATCAGCGTCACAGATACGCAGTATTTT. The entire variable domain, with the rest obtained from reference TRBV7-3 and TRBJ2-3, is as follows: GAGVSQTPSNKVTEKGKYVELRCDPISGHTALYWYRQSLGQGPEFLIYFQGTGAADDSGLPNDRFFAVRPEGSVSTLKIQRTERGDSAVYLCASSLTISVTDTQYFGPGTRLTVL.

The CDR3 coding sequence is TGTGCCAGCAGCCCGAGGACTAGCGGGGGGCTAACCTACGAGCAGTACTTC. Residues: CASSPRTSGGLTYEQYF. The rearrangement joins TRBV5-6 to TRBJ2-7, with 14 bases identical to TRBD2. V lost 4 bases, J lost 2 bases, and 8 bases stayed unmatched. This CDR3 comprises 17 residues. In germline, CDR1 is SGHDT, CDR2 YYEEEE.

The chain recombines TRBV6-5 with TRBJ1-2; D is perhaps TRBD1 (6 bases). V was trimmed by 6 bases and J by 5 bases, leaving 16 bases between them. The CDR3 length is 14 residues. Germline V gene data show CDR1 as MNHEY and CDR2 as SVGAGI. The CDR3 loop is CASRPATGGYGYTF. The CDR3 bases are TGTGCCAGCAGACCAGCGACAGGAGGATATGGCTACACCTTC.

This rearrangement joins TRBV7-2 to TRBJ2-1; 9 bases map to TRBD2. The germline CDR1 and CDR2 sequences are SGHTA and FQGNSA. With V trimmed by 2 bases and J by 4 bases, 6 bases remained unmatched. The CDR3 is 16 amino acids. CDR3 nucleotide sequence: TGTGCCAGCAGCTTAAAGGCTAGCGGGATTTACAATGAGCAGTTCTTC. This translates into CASSLKASGIYNEQFF.

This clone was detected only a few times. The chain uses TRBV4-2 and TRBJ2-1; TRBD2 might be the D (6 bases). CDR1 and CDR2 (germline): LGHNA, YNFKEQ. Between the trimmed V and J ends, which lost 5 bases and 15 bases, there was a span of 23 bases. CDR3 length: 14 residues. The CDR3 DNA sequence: TGTGCCAGCAGCTTGATTCAGGGCGGGGCGAAAACGTTCTTC. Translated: CASSLIQGGAKTFF.

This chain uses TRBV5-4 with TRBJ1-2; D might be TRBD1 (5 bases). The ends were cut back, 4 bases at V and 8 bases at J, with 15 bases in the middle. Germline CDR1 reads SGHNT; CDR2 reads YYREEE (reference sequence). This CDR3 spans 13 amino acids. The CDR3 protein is CASSLEGIGGYTF. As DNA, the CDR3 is TGTGCCAGCAGCCTGGAGGGGATAGGAGGCTACACCTTC.

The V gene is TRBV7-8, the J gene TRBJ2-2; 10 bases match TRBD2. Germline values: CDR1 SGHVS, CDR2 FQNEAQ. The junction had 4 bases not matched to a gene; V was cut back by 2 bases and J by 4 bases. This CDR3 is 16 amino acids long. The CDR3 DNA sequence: TGTGCCAGCAGCTTAAGCGGGAGGGCCGCCACCGGGGAGCTGTTTTTT. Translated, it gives CASSLSGRAATGELFF.

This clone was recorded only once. CDR3 residues: CASRDFERGGRDEQFF. The CDR3 nucleotides are TGTGCCAGCAGGGATTTCGAGCGGGGGGGCCGGGATGAGCAGTTCTTC. The chain links TRBV27 to TRBJ2-1; TRBD2 matches at 10 bases. This CDR3 has 16 amino acids. Per germline, CDR1 MNHEY and CDR2 SMNVEV (reference sequence). J gave up 8 bases and V 6 bases, and 13 bases lay outside the gene matches.

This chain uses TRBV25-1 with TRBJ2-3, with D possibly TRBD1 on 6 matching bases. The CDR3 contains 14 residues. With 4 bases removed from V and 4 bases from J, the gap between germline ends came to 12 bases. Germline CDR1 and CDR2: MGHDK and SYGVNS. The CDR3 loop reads CASSADSFADTQYF. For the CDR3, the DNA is TGTGCCAGCAGTGCGGACAGTTTTGCAGATACGCAGTATTTT.

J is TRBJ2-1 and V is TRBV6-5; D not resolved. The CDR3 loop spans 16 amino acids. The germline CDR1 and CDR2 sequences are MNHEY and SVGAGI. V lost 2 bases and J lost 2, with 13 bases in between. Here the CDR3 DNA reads TGTGCCAGCAGTTACCCCCAAGTGGGCCCCTACAATGAGCAGTTCTTC. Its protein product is CASSYPQVGPYNEQFF.

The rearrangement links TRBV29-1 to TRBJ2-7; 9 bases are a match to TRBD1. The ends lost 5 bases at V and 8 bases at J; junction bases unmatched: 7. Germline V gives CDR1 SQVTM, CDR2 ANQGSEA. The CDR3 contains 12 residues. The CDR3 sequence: CSVTLQGAQQYF. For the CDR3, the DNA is TGCAGCGTTACCCTACAGGGGGCTCAGCAGTACTTC.

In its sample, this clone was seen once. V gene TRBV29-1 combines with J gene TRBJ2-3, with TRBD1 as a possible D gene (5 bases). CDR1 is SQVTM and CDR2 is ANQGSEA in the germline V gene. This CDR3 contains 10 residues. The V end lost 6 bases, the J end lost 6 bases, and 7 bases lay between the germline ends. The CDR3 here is CSVRQDTQYF. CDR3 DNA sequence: TGCAGCGTACGACAGGATACGCAGTATTTT.

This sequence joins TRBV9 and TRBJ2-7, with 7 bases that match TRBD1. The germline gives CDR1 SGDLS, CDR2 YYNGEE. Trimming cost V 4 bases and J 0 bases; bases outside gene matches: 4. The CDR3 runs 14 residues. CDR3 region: CASSPGQVSYEQYF. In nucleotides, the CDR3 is TGTGCCAGCAGCCCCGGACAGGTCTCCTACGAGCAGTACTTC.

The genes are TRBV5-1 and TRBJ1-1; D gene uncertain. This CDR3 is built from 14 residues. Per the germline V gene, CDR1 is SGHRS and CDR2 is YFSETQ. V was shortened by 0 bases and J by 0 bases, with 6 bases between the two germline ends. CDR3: CASSLANVNTEAFF. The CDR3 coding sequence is TGCGCCAGCAGCTTGGCCAATGTGAACACTGAAGCTTTCTTT.

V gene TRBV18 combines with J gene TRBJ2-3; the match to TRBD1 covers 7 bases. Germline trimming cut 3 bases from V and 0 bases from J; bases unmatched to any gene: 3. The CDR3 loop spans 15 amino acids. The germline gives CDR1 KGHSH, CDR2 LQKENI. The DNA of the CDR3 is TGTGCCAGCTCACCGGGACAGACTAGCACAGATACGCAGTATTTT. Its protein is CASSPGQTSTDTQYF.

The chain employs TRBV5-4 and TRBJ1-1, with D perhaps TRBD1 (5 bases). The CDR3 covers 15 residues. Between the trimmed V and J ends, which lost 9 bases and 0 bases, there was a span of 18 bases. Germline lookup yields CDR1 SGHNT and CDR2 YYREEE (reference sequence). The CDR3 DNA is TGTGCCATGACGCGGGGCGGAAGTTTGAACACTGAAGCTTTCTTT. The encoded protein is CAMTRGGSLNTEAFF.